The 27 T cell receptor beta chains given below trace back to one sample, sequenced in a study of blood T cell repertoires in COVID-19. Sequenced by immunoSEQ multiplex PCR; TCRdb stores in-frame clones only, minus some. The sample yields almost 400,000 clones, around 87% seen once. Sequencing was carried out using PBMCs or T cells enriched from blood (not recorded which). The source is a woman aged 30 to 39 with acute COVID-19.

The V call is TRBV19, the J call TRBJ1-2; 10 bases line up with TRBD1. This CDR3 spans 16 amino acids. Trimming removed 3 bases from V and 3 bases from J; junction bases left unmatched: 7. Germline CDR1 LNHDA, CDR2 SQIVND (reference sequence). CDR3 sequence (DNA): TGTGCCAGTAGTATCTCCGGGACAGGGGCATACTATGGCTACACCTTC. The encoded protein is CASSISGTGAYYGYTF.

V is TRBV7-9 and J is TRBJ2-3; the D is unclear. Germline CDR1 reads SEHNR; CDR2 reads FQNEAQ (reference sequence). Deletions cut 1 base from V and 2 bases from J, with 7 bases between. CDR3 size: 14 residues. The CDR3 region is CASSLVSPTDTQYF. In DNA form, the CDR3 reads TGTGCCAGCAGCTTAGTATCCCCCACAGATACGCAGTATTTT.

The CDR3: CASSLFGSGGQETQYF. The DNA of the CDR3 is TGTGCCAGCAGCTTATTCGGTAGCGGGGGACAAGAGACCCAGTACTTC. The rearrangement uses TRBV7-3 and TRBJ2-5, with 9 bases aligning to TRBD2. V shed 2 bases, J shed 2 bases, and the junction held 6 bases outside the gene matches. There are 16 residues in the CDR3. Germline V gene data show CDR1 as SGHTA and CDR2 as FQGTGA.

The rearrangement uses TRBV2 and TRBJ1-1; perhaps TRBD1 as D (6 bases). CDR1 is SNHLY, CDR2 FYNNEI, per germline. With 4 bases removed from V and 1 base from J, the gap between germline ends came to 13 bases. This CDR3 comprises 15 residues. The CDR3 DNA sequence: TGTGCCAGCAGTGGAAGGCAGGGGAGGAACACTGAAGCTTTCTTT. This gives the protein CASSGRQGRNTEAFF.

The CDR3 DNA is TGTGCCAGTAGTTCGGCAGACGGGGGTAACACTGAAGCTTTCTTT. Amino acids: CASSSADGGNTEAFF. The V and J genes are TRBV19 and TRBJ1-1; TRBD1 is a possible D gene (5 bases). The CDR3 totals 15 residues. Germline V lookup: CDR1 LNHDA, CDR2 SQIVND (reference sequence). The V and J ends lost 5 bases and 2 bases respectively, with 15 bases between them. Full variable domain (rest looked up from reference TRBV19 and TRBJ1-1): DGGITQSPKYLFRKEGQNVTLSCEQNLNHDAMYWYRQDPGQGLRLIYYSQIVNDFQKGDIAEGYSVSREKKESFPLTVTSAQKNPTAFYLCASSSADGGNTEAFFGQGTRLTVV.

This sequence joins TRBV10-3 and TRBJ2-1, with 7 bases identical to TRBD2. Unmatched junction bases numbered 5, after V lost 8 bases and J lost 4 bases. The CDR3 has 13 residues. Germline CDR1 reads ENHRY; CDR2 reads SYGVKD. CDR3 bases: TGTGCCATCCGCGGGGGTGATTACAATGAGCAGTTCTTC. This translates into CAIRGGDYNEQFF.

The chain joins TRBV4-1 to TRBJ1-4, with a tentative D call TRBD1 (5 bases). The CDR3 sequence is 18 residues long. CDR1 and CDR2 (germline): MGHRA, YSYEKL. The V end was cut by 4 bases, the J end by 0 bases, with 18 bases between. In nucleotides, the CDR3 is TGCGCCAGCAGCCCTGGGCGCGGGGGGGGTGCAACTAATGAAAAACTGTTTTTT. Residues: CASSPGRGGGATNEKLFF.

The V call is TRBV4-1, the J call TRBJ2-7, with 8 bases identical to TRBD1. CDR1 is MGHRA, CDR2 YSYEKL, per germline. The CDR3 is made up of 14 amino acids. Trimming took 4 bases from V and 3 from J; bases not matched to a gene: 5. CDR3 amino acids: CASSRGQGNYEQYF. The CDR3 DNA is TGCGCCAGCAGCCGAGGACAGGGTAACTACGAGCAGTACTTC.

V usage is TRBV19 and J usage is TRBJ2-1, with D possibly TRBD2 on 5 matching bases. V was pared by 6 bases and J by 8 bases, with 14 bases between. This CDR3 comprises 13 residues. Germline values: CDR1 LNHDA, CDR2 SQIVND (reference sequence). DNA of the CDR3: TGTGCCAGTAGAGGGTCTGGAGGCGATGAGCAGTTCTTC. Translated: CASRGSGGDEQFF.

The chain recombines TRBV19 with TRBJ1-2; 8 bases are a match to TRBD1. V was pared by 7 bases and J by 4 bases, with 14 bases of the junction left unmatched. This CDR3 has 16 amino acids. Germline V gene data show CDR1 as LNHDA and CDR2 as SQIVND (reference sequence). CDR3 DNA sequence: TGTGCCAGTACGCAAGCAGGGGGCTCAGTCGTCTATGGCTACACCTTC. This codes for CASTQAGGSVVYGYTF.

This clone was found once. The CDR3 coding sequence is TGTGCCAGTAGTATCACCGGGACAGGGTACTATGGCTACACCTTC. It encodes CASSITGTGYYGYTF. The genes are TRBV19 and TRBJ1-2; TRBD1 matches 9 bases. Germline V gene data show CDR1 as LNHDA and CDR2 as SQIVND (reference sequence). V gave up 3 bases and J gave up 3 bases; unmatched junction bases: 5. CDR3 length: 15 amino acids.

The CDR3 DNA follows: TGTGCCACCAGTGATTTGACTAGCGACTACGAGCAGTACTTC. Translated: CATSDLTSDYEQYF. The rearrangement uses TRBV24-1 and TRBJ2-7; 7 positions agree with TRBD2. Germline assignment: CDR1 KGHDR and CDR2 SFDVKD. This CDR3 comprises 14 residues. The ends lost 0 bases at V and 3 bases at J; junction bases unmatched: 1.

This chain uses TRBV2 with TRBJ2-3; D is unresolved. In germline, CDR1 is SNHLY, CDR2 FYNNEI. With 3 bases removed from V and 3 bases from J, the gap between germline ends came to 10 bases. The CDR3 totals 14 residues. The CDR3 DNA reads as TGTGCCAGCAGTGACCAGCGTCCAACAGATACGCAGTATTTT. It encodes CASSDQRPTDTQYF.

In DNA form, the CDR3 reads TGTGCCAGCAGCTTAAGTACCAGCTCCTACGAGCAGTACTTC. Amino acids: CASSLSTSSYEQYF. This chain uses TRBV7-9 with TRBJ2-7, with unresolved D. The V end was cut by 2 bases, the J end by 0 bases, with 8 bases between. In germline, CDR1 is SEHNR, CDR2 FQNEAQ (reference sequence). There are 14 residues in the CDR3.

The gene calls are TRBV5-8 and TRBJ1-6, with no clear D. The germline V gene has CDR1 SGHTS and CDR2 YDEGEE. CDR3 length: 12 amino acids. V gave up 6 bases and J gave up 7 bases, with 8 bases separating them. The DNA of the CDR3 is TGTGCCAGCACAAATCGGAATTCACCCCTCCACTTT. Its translation is CASTNRNSPLHF.

The chain couples TRBV18 to TRBJ1-2, with a weak D call TRBD1 (5 bases). Germline loops: CDR1 KGHSH, CDR2 LQKENI. The germline V and J ends were trimmed by 9 bases and 4 bases, with 21 bases remaining between them. This CDR3 has 15 amino acids. In DNA form, the CDR3 reads TGTGCCAGTACCACCCTCCTTCAGGGTACCTATGGCTACACCTTC. Translating gives CASTTLLQGTYGYTF.

This chain uses TRBV2 with TRBJ1-5; TRBD1 matches at 9 bases. With V trimmed by 4 bases and J by 4 bases, 8 bases remained unmatched. Per the germline V gene, CDR1 is SNHLY and CDR2 is FYNNEI. The CDR3 contains 16 residues. DNA for the CDR3: TGTGCCAGCAGTGGACCGGGACAGGGAACGAATCAGCCCCAGCATTTT. Its translation: CASSGPGQGTNQPQHF.

This rearrangement joins TRBV15 to TRBJ2-7, with a tentative D call TRBD2 (7 bases). V was pared by 8 bases and J by 2 bases, with 22 bases between. Germline CDR1 LNHNV, CDR2 YYDKDF (reference sequence). The CDR3 totals 16 residues. The CDR3 spells CATGGKGGSLTYEQYF. For the CDR3, the DNA is TGTGCCACCGGGGGGAAGGGGGGGTCCCTTACCTACGAGCAGTACTTC.

This chain connects TRBV5-4 to TRBJ1-2; a possible D gene is TRBD1 (6 bases). Germline V lookup: CDR1 SGHNT, CDR2 YYREEE (reference sequence). CDR3 length: 15 amino acids. The V end was cut by 3 bases, the J end by 3 bases, with 15 bases between. CDR3 protein: CASSSWGGTHYGYTF. Written as DNA, the CDR3 is TGTGCCAGCAGCTCCTGGGGGGGCACGCACTATGGCTACACCTTC.

The chain is built from TRBV5-1 and TRBJ2-3; 9 bases align to TRBD2. The CDR3 is made up of 16 amino acids. The junction had 9 bases not matched to a gene; V was cut back by 1 base and J by 6 bases. The germline CDR1 and CDR2 sequences are SGHRS and YFSETQ. The CDR3 nucleotides are TGCGCCAGCAGCTTGTTGTGGCGGGGGGGTCAGGATACGCAGTATTTT. Its translation is CASSLLWRGGQDTQYF.

Here the CDR3 reads CASTPSGFYEQYF. The CDR3, as DNA: TGTGCCAGCACCCCCTCGGGGTTCTACGAGCAGTACTTC. The V call is TRBV6-5, the J call TRBJ2-7; D is possibly TRBD2 (5 bases). Trimming cost V 7 bases and J 3 bases, with 13 bases left between them. Germline-derived CDR1 and CDR2 are MNHEY and SVGAGI. This CDR3 has 13 amino acids.

The J gene is TRBJ2-7, the V gene TRBV29-1; TRBD2 matches at 15 bases. V lost 6 bases to trimming and J lost 1 base; unmatched junction nucleotides: 7. There are 16 residues in the CDR3. Germline V gene data show CDR1 as SQVTM and CDR2 as ANQGSEA. CDR3 bases: TGCAGCGTCGCCGGGACTAGCGGGAGGAGATCCTACGAGCAGTACTTC. Residues: CSVAGTSGRRSYEQYF.

The chain links TRBV7-9 to TRBJ2-1, with 12 bases matching TRBD2. The CDR3 spans 15 residues. CDR1 and CDR2 (germline): SEHNR, FQNEAQ (reference sequence). V lost 5 bases and J lost 8; bases outside the gene matches: 7. CDR3 sequence (DNA): TGTGCCAGCAGCCCTCTAGCGGGGGGGCTCGATGAGCAGTTCTTC. Translating gives CASSPLAGGLDEQFF.

The V call is TRBV2, the J call TRBJ1-4; 10 bases match TRBD1. CDR1 is SNHLY, CDR2 FYNNEI, per germline. The CDR3 covers 18 residues. J lost 8 bases, V lost 3 bases, and 15 bases had no gene match. The CDR3 reads CASSDKGTGARSWEKLFF. The CDR3 coding sequence is TGTGCCAGCAGTGATAAGGGGACAGGGGCGAGGTCCTGGGAAAAACTGTTTTTT.

The rearrangement links TRBV2 to TRBJ2-4; 8 nucleotides align to TRBD2. CDR3 length: 16 residues. The V segment lost 5 bases and the J segment 3 bases; nucleotides outside the gene matches: 9. CDR1 SNHLY and CDR2 FYNNEI come from the germline V gene. Written as DNA, the CDR3 is TGTGCCAGCAGTTCTCAGGCGGGGGGAGTCAAAAACATTCAGTACTTC. It yields the protein CASSSQAGGVKNIQYF.

The chain combines TRBV7-9 with TRBJ1-4, with D unresolved. The CDR3 has 12 residues. The germline V gene has CDR1 SEHNR and CDR2 FQNEAQ (reference sequence). The V end lost 1 base, the J end lost 12 bases, and 9 bases lay between the germline ends. In nucleotides, the CDR3 is TGTGCCAGCAGCTTAGGGCGAGGGCAACTGTTTTTT. Protein product: CASSLGRGQLFF.

The chain uses TRBV27 and TRBJ1-2, with D possibly matching TRBD1 (5 bases). The V gene lost 5 bases and the J gene lost 3 bases, with 22 bases spanning the gap. The germline CDR1 and CDR2 sequences are MNHEY and SMNVEV (reference sequence). The CDR3 is made up of 17 amino acids. The CDR3 nucleotides read TGTGCCAGCAGTAGGGACTTCGCAAGGGCTGGTGACTATGGCTACACCTTC. This translates into CASSRDFARAGDYGYTF.